What follows are 18 T cell receptor beta chains derived from one specimen sequenced in a study of CD8+CD57+ T cells in acquired aplastic anemia. For CDR3 and TCR beta VDJ profiling, genomic DNA was the template used. MiXCR, run by TCRdb on the reads, gives a single entry per CDR3 protein. Counted here are about 180,000 distinct CDR3 sequences, 35% to 50% occurring once; the ten biggest clones make up approximately 3%. The sample consisted of sorted CD4+, CD8+, or CD8+CD57+ T cells (not recorded which) from PBMCs. The source of these receptors is a human donor in good health.

This clonotype was seen repeatedly, ten times or more. The chain carries TRBV7-9 and TRBJ2-2; weak D call: TRBD1 (7 bases). The CDR3 spans 15 residues. Trimming cost V 8 bases and J 5 bases, with 18 bases left between them. Germline CDR1 and CDR2: SEHNR and FQNEAQ (reference sequence). The CDR3 DNA is TGTGCCAGCTCATTCAGGGGGGCTCTTACCGGGGAGCTGTTTTTT. This sequence encodes CASSFRGALTGELFF.

To note about this clonotype: Relative to the germline gene, one junction end is altered; a read error may explain this. This chain connects TRBV20-1 to TRBJ2-5; unclear D gene. The CDR3 sequence is 13 residues long. CDR1 is DFQATT, CDR2 SNEGSKA, per germline (reference sequence). The CDR3 spells CSARGSNQETQCF. In DNA, the CDR3 is TGCAGTGCTAGAGGGTCAAACCAAGAGACCCAGTGCTTC.

In this sample, this clonotype turned up many times. The rearrangement uses TRBV29-1 and TRBJ2-5, with D possibly matching TRBD2 (5 bases). Germline-derived CDR1 and CDR2 are SQVTM and ANQGSEA. The germline V and J ends were trimmed by 5 bases and 2 bases, with 9 bases remaining between them. The CDR3 is 12 amino acids. CDR3 sequence (DNA): TGCAGCGTTCGTAGCGCGCAAGAGACCCAGTACTTC. This encodes CSVRSAQETQYF.

This rearrangement joins TRBV4-1 to TRBJ2-5; TRBD1 agrees at 11 bases. V lost 4 bases and J lost 5; bases outside the gene matches: 9. Germline V gene lookup returns CDR1 MGHRA and CDR2 YSYEKL. This CDR3 comprises 16 residues. The CDR3 DNA follows: TGCGCCAGCAGCCGGGGACAGGGGGTCGTTGAGGAGACCCAGTACTTC. It is translated as CASSRGQGVVEETQYF.

This clonotype was observed a handful of times. J is TRBJ1-1 and V is TRBV28; 7 bases are shared with TRBD1. The V and J ends lost 7 bases and 4 bases, in that order; junction bases with no gene match: 3. CDR1 is MDHEN, CDR2 SYDVKM, per germline. CDR3 length: 12 amino acids. The CDR3 sequence is CASKGGGTEAFF. As DNA, the CDR3 is TGTGCCAGCAAAGGGGGCGGCACTGAAGCTTTCTTT.

The chain combines TRBV15 with TRBJ1-2; D remains unclear. V was clipped by 1 base and J by 0 bases, with 12 bases between them. This CDR3 has 16 amino acids. CDR1 is LNHNV and CDR2 is YYDKDF in the germline V gene (reference sequence). The CDR3 loop reads CATSRGGRDPNYGYTF. CDR3 in DNA: TGTGCCACCAGCAGAGGCGGAAGGGATCCTAACTATGGCTACACCTTC.

This clonotype was recorded at least ten times. The rearrangement joins TRBV7-9 to TRBJ2-1, with 9 bases that match TRBD2. V shed 7 bases and J 4 bases; nucleotides not matched to a gene: 17. This CDR3 comprises 18 residues. Germline V gives CDR1 SEHNR, CDR2 FQNEAQ (reference sequence). Here the CDR3 reads CASTHPPRRLAAYNEQFF. In nucleotides, the CDR3 is TGTGCCAGCACCCACCCCCCCAGGAGACTAGCGGCTTACAATGAGCAGTTCTTC.

The rearrangement uses TRBV5-1 and TRBJ2-3, with 12 bases aligning to TRBD2. The CDR3 runs 17 residues. Germline V gene data show CDR1 as SGHRS and CDR2 as YFSETQ. V gave up 0 bases and J gave up 5 bases; unmatched junction bases: 7. The CDR3 loop reads CASSLASLAGGRDTQYF. The CDR3 DNA follows: TGCGCCAGCAGCTTGGCCTCACTAGCGGGGGGACGAGATACGCAGTATTTT.

This clonotype was seen only a few times. The rearrangement uses TRBV20-1 and TRBJ2-3; the D gene is possibly TRBD2 (6 bases). The CDR3 has 15 amino acids. Germline CDR1 reads DFQATT; CDR2 reads SNEGSKA (reference sequence). V was clipped by 1 base and J by 4 bases, with 15 bases between them. This CDR3 reads CSARALPGSADTQYF. CDR3 sequence (DNA): TGCAGTGCTAGAGCCCTTCCCGGGAGTGCAGATACGCAGTATTTT.

CDR3 DNA: TGTGCCACCAGCAGAGTTTCAGACTACGAGCAGTACTTC. As protein: CATSRVSDYEQYF. This rearrangement joins TRBV15 to TRBJ2-7; D ambiguous. Germline CDR1 LNHNV, CDR2 YYDKDF (reference sequence). This CDR3 has 13 amino acids. Trimming removed 1 base from V and 3 bases from J, with 7 bases in between.

This clonotype was counted ten times or more. CDR3 bases: TGCGCCAGCAGCCCGGGCGATAATTCACCCCTCCACTTT. Its protein is CASSPGDNSPLHF. The gene calls are TRBV4-1 and TRBJ1-6; D remains unclear. The germline V gene has CDR1 MGHRA and CDR2 YSYEKL. This CDR3 has 13 residues. Trimming took 4 bases from V and 5 from J, leaving 6 bases between them.

Ten or more counts support this clonotype. The J gene is TRBJ1-5, the V gene TRBV19, with D perhaps matching TRBD1 (5 bases). CDR3 length: 18 amino acids. With 5 bases removed from V and 8 bases from J, the gap between germline ends came to 28 bases. CDR1 and CDR2 (germline): LNHDA, SQIVND (reference sequence). DNA of the CDR3: TGTGCCAGTAGTGGAAGCCGGGGCCGGGACCTACTGGGGGAGCCCCAGCATTTT. It codes for CASSGSRGRDLLGEPQHF. Supplemented by reference TRBV19 and TRBJ1-5, the full variable domain reads DGGITQSPKYLFRKEGQNVTLSCEQNLNHDAMYWYRQDPGQGLRLIYYSQIVNDFQKGDIAEGYSVSREKKESFPLTVTSAQKNPTAFYLCASSGSRGRDLLGEPQHFGDGTRLSIL.

V is TRBV7-2 and J is TRBJ2-7; 9 bases match TRBD1. The CDR3 runs 13 residues. CDR1 SGHTA and CDR2 FQGNSA come from the germline V gene. Trimming cost V 6 bases and J 3 bases; bases outside gene matches: 3. The CDR3 coding sequence is TGTGCCAGCAGTTGGACAGGGGTCTACGAGCAGTACTTC. It yields the protein CASSWTGVYEQYF.

At least ten counts were recorded for this clonotype. The DNA for the CDR3 is TGCAGTGCTAGAGATCTCTTTCGCGGGGGGGCCACAGATACGCAGTATTTT. Encoded protein: CSARDLFRGGATDTQYF. The rearrangement uses TRBV20-1 and TRBJ2-3; 9 bases are a match to TRBD2. The junction had 9 bases not matched to a gene; V was cut back by 0 bases and J by 2 bases. Per germline, CDR1 DFQATT and CDR2 SNEGSKA (reference sequence). This CDR3 is 17 amino acids long.

The rearrangement joins TRBV19 to TRBJ1-1; maybe TRBD1 (5 bases). Trimming shortened V by 5 bases and J by 2 bases, and 12 bases separated the two germline ends. Germline V CDR1 and CDR2: LNHDA, SQIVND (reference sequence). This CDR3 has 14 amino acids. The CDR3 sequence is CASSVQGYNTEAFF. CDR3 sequence (DNA): TGTGCCAGTAGTGTTCAGGGTTATAACACTGAAGCTTTCTTT.

CDR3 sequence: CSALDREGSYEQYF. Here the CDR3 DNA reads TGCAGTGCTCTTGACAGGGAGGGTTCCTACGAGCAGTACTTC. The rearrangement uses TRBV20-1 and TRBJ2-7; either TRBD1 or TRBD2 may fit D (7 bases each). V was clipped by 5 bases and J by 1 base, with 15 bases between them. The germline V gene encodes CDR1 DFQATT and CDR2 SNEGSKA (reference sequence). The CDR3 covers 14 residues.

Comments on this clonotype: A read error may produce the germline difference seen at one junction end. The V and J genes are TRBV24-1 and TRBJ1-5; D is unclear. Germline CDR1 reads KGHDR; CDR2 reads SFDVKD. This CDR3 comprises 17 residues. Here the CDR3 reads CASSYSTPGVRNQPQHF. The CDR3 DNA follows: TGTGCCAGCAGTTACTCTACCCCCGGAGTACGGAATCAGCCCCAGCATTTT.

The V call is TRBV20-1, the J call TRBJ1-2; D unresolved. The CDR3 contains 13 residues. Germline CDR1 is DFQATT and CDR2 is SNEGSKA (reference sequence). V was pared by 3 bases and J by 3 bases, with 11 bases between. As DNA, the CDR3 is TGCAGTGCTAGGGAATACCCGGACTATGGCTACACCTTC. As protein: CSAREYPDYGYTF.